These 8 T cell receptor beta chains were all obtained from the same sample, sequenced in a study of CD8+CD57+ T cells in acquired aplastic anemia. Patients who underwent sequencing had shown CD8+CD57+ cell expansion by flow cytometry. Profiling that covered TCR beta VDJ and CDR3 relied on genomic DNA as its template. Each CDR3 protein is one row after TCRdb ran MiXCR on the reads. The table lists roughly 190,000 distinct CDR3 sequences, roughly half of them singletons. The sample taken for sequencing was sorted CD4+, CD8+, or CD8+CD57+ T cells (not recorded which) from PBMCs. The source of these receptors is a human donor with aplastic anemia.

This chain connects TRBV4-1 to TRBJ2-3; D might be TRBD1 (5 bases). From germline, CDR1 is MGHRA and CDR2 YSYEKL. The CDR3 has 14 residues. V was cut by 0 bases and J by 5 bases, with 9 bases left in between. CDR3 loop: CASSQDLQGDTQYF. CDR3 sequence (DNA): TGCGCCAGCAGCCAAGATCTTCAGGGAGATACGCAGTATTTT.

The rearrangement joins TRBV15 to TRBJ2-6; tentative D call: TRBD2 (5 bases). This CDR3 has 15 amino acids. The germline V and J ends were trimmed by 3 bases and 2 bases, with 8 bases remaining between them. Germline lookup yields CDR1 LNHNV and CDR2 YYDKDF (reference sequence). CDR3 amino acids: CATSSGDTGANVLTF. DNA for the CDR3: TGTGCCACCAGCAGCGGGGATACTGGGGCCAACGTCCTGACTTTC.

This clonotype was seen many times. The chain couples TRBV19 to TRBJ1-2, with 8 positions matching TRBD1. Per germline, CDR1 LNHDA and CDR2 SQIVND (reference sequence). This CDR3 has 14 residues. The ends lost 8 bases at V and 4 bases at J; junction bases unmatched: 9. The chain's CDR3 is CASLNRGITYGYTF. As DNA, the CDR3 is TGTGCCAGTCTCAACAGGGGGATTACCTATGGCTACACCTTC.

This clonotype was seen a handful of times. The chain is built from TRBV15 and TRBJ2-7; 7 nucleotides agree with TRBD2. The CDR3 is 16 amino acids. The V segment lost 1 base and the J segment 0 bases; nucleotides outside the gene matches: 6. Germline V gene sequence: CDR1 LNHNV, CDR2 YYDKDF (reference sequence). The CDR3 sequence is CATSRVVASGSYEQYF. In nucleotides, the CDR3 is TGTGCCACCAGCAGAGTCGTGGCTAGCGGCTCCTACGAGCAGTACTTC.

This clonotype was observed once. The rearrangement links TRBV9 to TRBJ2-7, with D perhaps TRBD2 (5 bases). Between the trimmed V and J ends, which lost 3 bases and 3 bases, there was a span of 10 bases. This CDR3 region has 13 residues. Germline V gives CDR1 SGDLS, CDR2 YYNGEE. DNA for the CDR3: TGTGCCAGCAGCGGATTGAGGGACTACGAGCAGTACTTC. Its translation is CASSGLRDYEQYF. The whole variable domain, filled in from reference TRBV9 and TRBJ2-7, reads DSGVTQTPKHLITATGQRVTLRCSPRSGDLSVYWYQQSLDQGLQFLIQYYNGEERAKGNILERFSAQQFPDLHSELNLSSLELGDSALYFCASSGLRDYEQYFGPGTRLTVT.

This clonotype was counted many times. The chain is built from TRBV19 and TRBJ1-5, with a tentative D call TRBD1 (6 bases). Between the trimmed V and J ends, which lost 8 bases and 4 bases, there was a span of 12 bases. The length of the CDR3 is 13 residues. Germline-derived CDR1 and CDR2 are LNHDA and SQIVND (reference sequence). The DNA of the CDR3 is TGTGCCAGTCAGGACAGACTTAATCAGCCCCAGCATTTT. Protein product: CASQDRLNQPQHF.

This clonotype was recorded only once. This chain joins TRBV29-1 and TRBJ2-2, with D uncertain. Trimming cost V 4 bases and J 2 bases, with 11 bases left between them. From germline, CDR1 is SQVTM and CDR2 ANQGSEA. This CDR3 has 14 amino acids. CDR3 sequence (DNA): TGCAGCGTTGCCGGGTCTCCTAACACCGGGGAGCTGTTTTTT. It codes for CSVAGSPNTGELFF.

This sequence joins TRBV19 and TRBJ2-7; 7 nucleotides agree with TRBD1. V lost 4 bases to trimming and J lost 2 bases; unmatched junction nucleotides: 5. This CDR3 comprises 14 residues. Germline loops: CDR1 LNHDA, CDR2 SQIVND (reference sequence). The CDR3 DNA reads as TGTGCCAGTAGTACATCGACAGGGACCTACGAGCAGTACTTC. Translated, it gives CASSTSTGTYEQYF.